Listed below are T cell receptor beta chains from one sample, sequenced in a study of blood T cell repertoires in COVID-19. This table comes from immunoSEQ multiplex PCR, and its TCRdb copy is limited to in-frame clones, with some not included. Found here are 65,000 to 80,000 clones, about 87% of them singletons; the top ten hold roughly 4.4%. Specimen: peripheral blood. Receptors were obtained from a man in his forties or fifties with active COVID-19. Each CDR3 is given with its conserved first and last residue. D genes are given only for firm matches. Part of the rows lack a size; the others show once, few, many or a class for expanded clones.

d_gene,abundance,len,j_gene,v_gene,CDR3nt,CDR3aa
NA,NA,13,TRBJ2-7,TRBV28,TGTGCCAGCACAGACAGGCCAAACTACGAGCAGTACTTC,CASTDRPNYEQYF
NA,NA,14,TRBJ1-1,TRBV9,TGTGCCAGCAGCGTAGGTCTCCTGAACACTGAAGCTTTCTTT,CASSVGLLNTEAFF
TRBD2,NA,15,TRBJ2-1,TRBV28,TGTGCCAGCAGTCCCGGGACTAGCGGGACGGGTGAGCAGTTCTTC,CASSPGTSGTGEQFF
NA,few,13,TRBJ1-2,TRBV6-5,TGTGCCAGCAGTTCCCCAGGGTGGGGTGGCTACACCTTC,CASSSPGWGGYTF
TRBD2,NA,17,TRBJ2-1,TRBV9,TGTGCCAGCAGCCCAGGACTAGCCGCCCTCCTCTACAATGAGCAGTTCTTC,CASSPGLAALLYNEQFF
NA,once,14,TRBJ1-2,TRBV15,TGTGCCACCAGCAGACGGGACATTAACTATGGCTACACCTTC,CATSRRDINYGYTF
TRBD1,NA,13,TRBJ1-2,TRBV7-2,TGTGCCAGCAGCCCAAACAGGGGGAATGGCTACACCTTC,CASSPNRGNGYTF
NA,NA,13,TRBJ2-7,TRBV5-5,TGTGCCAGCAGCTTGGGACAGAACTACGAGCAGTACTTC,CASSLGQNYEQYF
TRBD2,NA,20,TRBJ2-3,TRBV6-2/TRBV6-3,TGTGCCAGCAGTTACCCGATAGCGGGGGGATCACCGCCTAGCACAGATACGCAGTATTTT,CASSYPIAGGSPPSTDTQYF
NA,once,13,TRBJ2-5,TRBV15,TGTGCCACCAGCCCTGGGCTACAAGAGACCCAGTACTTC,CATSPGLQETQYF
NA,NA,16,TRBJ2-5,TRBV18,TGTGCCAGCTCACCATCACCGCGACAGTCCCAAGAGACCCAGTACTTC,CASSPSPRQSQETQYF
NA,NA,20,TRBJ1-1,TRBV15,TGTGCCACCAGCAGAGAATCCCTCTCAAACTTATTTAACCCGAACACTGAAGCTTTCTTT,CATSRESLSNLFNPNTEAFF
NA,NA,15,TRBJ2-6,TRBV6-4,TGTGCCAGCAAACCTTACGGTTCCGGGGCCAACGTCCTGACTTTC,CASKPYGSGANVLTF
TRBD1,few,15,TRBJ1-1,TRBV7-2,TGTGCCAGCAGCCCAGGACAGGGACTAAACACTGAAGCTTTCTTT,CASSPGQGLNTEAFF
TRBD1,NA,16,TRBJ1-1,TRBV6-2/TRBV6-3,TGTGCCAGCAGTTACTCACAGGGGGCCTTGAACACTGAAGCTTTCTTT,CASSYSQGALNTEAFF
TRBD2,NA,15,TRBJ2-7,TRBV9,TGTGCCAGCAGCGGCTTCAGTAGCGGGACCTACGAGCAGTACTTC,CASSGFSSGTYEQYF
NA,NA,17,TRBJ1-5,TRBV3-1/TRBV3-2,TGTGCCAGCAGCCTAAGGCCCCGGGACATTCGCAATCAGCCCCAGCATTTT,CASSLRPRDIRNQPQHF
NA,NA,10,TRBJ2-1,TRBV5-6,TGTGCCAGCGGCACCAATGAGCAGTTCTTC,CASGTNEQFF
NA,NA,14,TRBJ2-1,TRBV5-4,TGTGCCAGCCGCCCTTTTGGCGGGCCCAATGAGCAGTTCTTC,CASRPFGGPNEQFF
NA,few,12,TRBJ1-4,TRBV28,TGTGCCAGCAGTCCCAGTAATGAAAAACTGTTTTTT,CASSPSNEKLFF
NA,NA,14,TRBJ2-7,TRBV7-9,TGTGCCAGCAGCTTAGAGGTTAGGGCGGGCGAGCAGTACTTC,CASSLEVRAGEQYF
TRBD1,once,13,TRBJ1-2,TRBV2,TGTGCCAGCAGGGGGACAGGCCCCCAGGGCTACACCTTC,CASRGTGPQGYTF
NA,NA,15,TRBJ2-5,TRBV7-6,TGTGCCAGCAGCTTAGCGACTAATCGCAGAGAGACCCAGTACTTC,CASSLATNRRETQYF
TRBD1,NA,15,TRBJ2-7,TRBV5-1,TGCGCCAGCAGCTTATCAGGGGGTACTTACTACGAGCAGTACTTC,CASSLSGGTYYEQYF
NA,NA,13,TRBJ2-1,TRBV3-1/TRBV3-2,TGTGCCAGCAGCCAGAGTAGCGGAAATGAGCAGTTCTTC,CASSQSSGNEQFF
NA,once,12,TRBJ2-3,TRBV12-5,TGTGCTAGTGGTCGGGGTCTTGATACGCAGTATTTT,CASGRGLDTQYF
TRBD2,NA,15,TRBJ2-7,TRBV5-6,TGTGCCAGCAGCTTGAGAGGGATCGGGGGGGACGAGCAGTACTTC,CASSLRGIGGDEQYF
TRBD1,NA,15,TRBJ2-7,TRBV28,TGTGCCAGCAGTTCAACAGGGGTCCGTCTGGGCGAGCAGTACTTC,CASSSTGVRLGEQYF
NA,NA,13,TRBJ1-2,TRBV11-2,TGTGCCAGCAGCTCTAGCCCCAGCTATGGCTACACCTTC,CASSSSPSYGYTF
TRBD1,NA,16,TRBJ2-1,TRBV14,TGTGCCAGCAGCCAACCGGGGACAGGGCCCTACAATGAGCAGTTCTTC,CASSQPGTGPYNEQFF
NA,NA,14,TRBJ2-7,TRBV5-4,TGTGCCAGCAGCTTCTCTCTAGTCTCCTACGAGCAGTACTTC,CASSFSLVSYEQYF
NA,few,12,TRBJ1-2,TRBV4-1,TGCGCCAGCAGCCAAGAAGCTTATGGCTACACCTTC,CASSQEAYGYTF
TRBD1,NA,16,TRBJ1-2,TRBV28,TGTGCCAGCAGACGGGGACAGGGGGCGCAGCGCTATGGCTACACCTTC,CASRRGQGAQRYGYTF
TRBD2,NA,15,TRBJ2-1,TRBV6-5,TGTGCCAGCAGACCGACTAGCGGAATGAGGAATGAGCAGTTCTTC,CASRPTSGMRNEQFF
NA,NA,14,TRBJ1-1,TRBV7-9,TGTGCCAGCAGCTCAACGACAGGCGGGACTGAAGCTTTCTTT,CASSSTTGGTEAFF
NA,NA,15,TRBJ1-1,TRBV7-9,TGTGCCAGCAGCCCCCGGACTTCCGGGGTGGCTGAAGCTTTCTTT,CASSPRTSGVAEAFF
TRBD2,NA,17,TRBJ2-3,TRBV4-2,TGTGCCAGCAGCCAAGAGACGGCTAGCGGGAGAGCAGATACGCAGTATTTT,CASSQETASGRADTQYF
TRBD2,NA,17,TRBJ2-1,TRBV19,TGTGCCAGTAGTATTCCGTCTAGCGGGGACCCCTACAATGAGCAGTTCTTC,CASSIPSSGDPYNEQFF
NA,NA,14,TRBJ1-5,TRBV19,TGTGCCAGTAACCAGGACATTAGCAATCAGCCCCAGCATTTT,CASNQDISNQPQHF
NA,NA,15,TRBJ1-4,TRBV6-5,TGTGCCAGCAGTCCCCGACAGGCAACTAATGAAAAACTGTTTTTT,CASSPRQATNEKLFF